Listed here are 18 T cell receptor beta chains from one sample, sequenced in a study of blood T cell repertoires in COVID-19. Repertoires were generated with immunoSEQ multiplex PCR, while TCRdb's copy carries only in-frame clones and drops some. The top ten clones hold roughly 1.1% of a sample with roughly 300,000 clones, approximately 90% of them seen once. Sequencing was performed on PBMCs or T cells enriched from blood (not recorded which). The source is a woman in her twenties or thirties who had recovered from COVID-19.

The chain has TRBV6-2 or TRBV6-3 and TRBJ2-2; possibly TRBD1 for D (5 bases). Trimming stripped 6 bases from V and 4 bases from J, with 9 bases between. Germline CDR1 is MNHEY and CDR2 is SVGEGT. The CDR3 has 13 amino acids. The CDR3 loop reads CASSDRGTGELFF. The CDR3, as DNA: TGTGCCAGCAGCGACAGAGGCACCGGGGAGCTGTTTTTT.

The CDR3 nucleotides are TGTGCCAGCGCACAAGGACAGTCGAGAGAGACCCAGTACTTC. Translating it yields CASAQGQSRETQYF. The chain is built from TRBV6-5 and TRBJ2-5; TRBD1 might be the D (6 bases). Germline CDR1 and CDR2: MNHEY and SVGAGI. V lost 8 bases and J 4 bases, leaving 17 bases between the germline ends. The CDR3 loop spans 14 amino acids.

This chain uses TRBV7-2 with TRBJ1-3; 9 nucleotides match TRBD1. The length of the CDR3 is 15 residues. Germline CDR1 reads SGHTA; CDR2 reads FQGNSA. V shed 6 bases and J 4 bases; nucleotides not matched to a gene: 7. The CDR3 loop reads CASSLGQGRGNTIYF. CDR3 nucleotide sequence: TGTGCCAGCAGTCTCGGACAGGGGAGGGGAAACACCATATATTTT. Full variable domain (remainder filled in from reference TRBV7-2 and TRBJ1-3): GAGVSQSPSNKVTEKGKDVELRCDPISGHTALYWYRQSLGQGLEFLIYFQGNSAPDKSGLPSDRFSAERTGGSVSTLTIQRTQQEDSAVYLCASSLGQGRGNTIYFGEGSWLTVV.

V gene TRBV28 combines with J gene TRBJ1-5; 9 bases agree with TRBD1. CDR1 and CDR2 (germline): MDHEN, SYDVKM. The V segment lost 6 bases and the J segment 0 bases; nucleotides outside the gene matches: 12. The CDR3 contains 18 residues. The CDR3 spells CASSRLQGAGSSNQPQHF. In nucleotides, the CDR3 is TGTGCCAGCAGCCGTCTACAGGGGGCAGGGAGTAGCAATCAGCCCCAGCATTTT.

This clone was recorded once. The CDR3 loop is CASSLGDRGRMNTEAFF. CDR3 DNA sequence: TGCGCCAGCAGCTTGGGGGACAGGGGACGTATGAACACTGAAGCTTTCTTT. This chain uses TRBV5-1 with TRBJ1-1; TRBD1 matches 10 bases. Germline lookup yields CDR1 SGHRS and CDR2 YFSETQ. Trimming cost V 0 bases and J 0 bases; bases outside gene matches: 5. This CDR3 spans 17 amino acids. The full variable domain, rest sourced from reference TRBV5-1 and TRBJ1-1, is KAGVTQTPRYLIKTRGQQVTLSCSPISGHRSVSWYQQTPGQGLQFLFEYFSETQRNKGNFPGRFSGRQFSNSRSEMNVSTLELGDSALYLCASSLGDRGRMNTEAFFGQGTRLTVV.

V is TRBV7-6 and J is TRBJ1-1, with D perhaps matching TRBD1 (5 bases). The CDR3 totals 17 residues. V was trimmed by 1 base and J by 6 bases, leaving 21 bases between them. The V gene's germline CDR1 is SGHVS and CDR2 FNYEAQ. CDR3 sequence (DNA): TGTGCCAGCAGCTTAGGACAGCCAACCAGAGAGTTGGCTGAAGCTTTCTTT. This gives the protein CASSLGQPTRELAEAFF.

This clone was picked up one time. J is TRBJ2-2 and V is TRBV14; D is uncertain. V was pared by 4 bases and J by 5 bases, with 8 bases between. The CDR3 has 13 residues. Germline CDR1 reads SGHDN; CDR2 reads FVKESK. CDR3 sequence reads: CASSLLWTGELFF. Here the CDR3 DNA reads TGTGCCAGCAGCCTTCTATGGACCGGGGAGCTGTTTTTT.

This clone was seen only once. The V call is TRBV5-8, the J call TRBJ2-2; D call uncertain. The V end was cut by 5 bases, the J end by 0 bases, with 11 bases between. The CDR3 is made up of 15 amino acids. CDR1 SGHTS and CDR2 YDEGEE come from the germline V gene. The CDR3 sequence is CASRYGTANTGELFF. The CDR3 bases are TGTGCCAGCAGGTATGGCACCGCGAACACCGGGGAGCTGTTTTTT.

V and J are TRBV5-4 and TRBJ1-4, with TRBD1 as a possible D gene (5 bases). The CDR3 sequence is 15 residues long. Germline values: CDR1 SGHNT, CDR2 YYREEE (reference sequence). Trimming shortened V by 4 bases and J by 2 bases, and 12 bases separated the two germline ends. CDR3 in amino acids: CASSGGLGTNEKLFF. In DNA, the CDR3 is TGTGCCAGCAGCGGGGGGTTGGGGACTAATGAAAAACTGTTTTTT.

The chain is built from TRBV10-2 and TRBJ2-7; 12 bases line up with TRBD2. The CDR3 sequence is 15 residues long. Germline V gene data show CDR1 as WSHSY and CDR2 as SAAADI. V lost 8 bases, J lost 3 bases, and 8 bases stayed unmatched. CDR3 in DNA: TGCGCCAGCGGGGGGGGACTAGCGGGTAGCTACGAGCAGTACTTC. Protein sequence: CASGGGLAGSYEQYF.

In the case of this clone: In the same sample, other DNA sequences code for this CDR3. This chain's CDR3 is CASSLAVNTEAFF. Written as DNA, the CDR3 is TGTGCCAGCAGCTTGGCCGTGAACACTGAAGCTTTCTTT. The rearrangement links TRBV5-6 to TRBJ1-1; D gene ambiguous. V lost 0 bases to trimming and J lost 0 bases, with 3 bases between them. This CDR3 spans 13 amino acids. Germline values: CDR1 SGHDT, CDR2 YYEEEE.

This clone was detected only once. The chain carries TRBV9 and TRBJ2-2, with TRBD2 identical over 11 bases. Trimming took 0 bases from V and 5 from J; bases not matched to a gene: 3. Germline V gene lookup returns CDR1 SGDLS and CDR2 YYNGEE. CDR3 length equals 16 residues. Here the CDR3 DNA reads TGTGCCAGCAGCGTAGTTCCTAGCGGGAGGACCGGGGAGCTGTTTTTT. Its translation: CASSVVPSGRTGELFF.

The CDR3: CASSRTSGTNEQFF. The CDR3 DNA sequence: TGTGCCAGCTCCCGGACTAGCGGGACCAATGAGCAGTTCTTC. The chain is built from TRBV18 and TRBJ2-1, with 12 bases aligning to TRBD2. V shed 6 bases and J 6 bases; nucleotides not matched to a gene: 3. Germline V CDR1 and CDR2: KGHSH, LQKENI. There are 14 residues in the CDR3.

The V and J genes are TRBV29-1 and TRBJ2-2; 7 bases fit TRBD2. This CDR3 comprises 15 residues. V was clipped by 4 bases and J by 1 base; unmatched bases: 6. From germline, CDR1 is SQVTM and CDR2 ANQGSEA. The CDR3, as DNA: TGCAGCGTTGTGGGGGGGTTTTTGAACACCGGGGAGCTGTTTTTT. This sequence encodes CSVVGGFLNTGELFF.

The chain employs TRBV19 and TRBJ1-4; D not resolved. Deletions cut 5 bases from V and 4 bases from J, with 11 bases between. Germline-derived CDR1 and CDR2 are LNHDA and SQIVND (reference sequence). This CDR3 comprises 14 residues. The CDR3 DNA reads TGTGCCAGTAGTTGGGCCCGTCGTAATGAAAAACTGTTTTTT. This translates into CASSWARRNEKLFF.

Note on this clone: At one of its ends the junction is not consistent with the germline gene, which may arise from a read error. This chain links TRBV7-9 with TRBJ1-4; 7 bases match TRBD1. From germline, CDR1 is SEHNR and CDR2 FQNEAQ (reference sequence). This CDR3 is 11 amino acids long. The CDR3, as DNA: TGTGCCAGCAGCGCCGGGACAGCCACGATTTTT. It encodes CASSAGTATIF.

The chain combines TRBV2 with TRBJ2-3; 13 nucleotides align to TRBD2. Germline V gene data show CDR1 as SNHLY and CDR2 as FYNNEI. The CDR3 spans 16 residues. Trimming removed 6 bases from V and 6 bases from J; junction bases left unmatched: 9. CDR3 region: CASRVGTSGMMDTQYF. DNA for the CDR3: TGTGCCAGCAGGGTCGGGACTAGCGGGATGATGGATACGCAGTATTTT.

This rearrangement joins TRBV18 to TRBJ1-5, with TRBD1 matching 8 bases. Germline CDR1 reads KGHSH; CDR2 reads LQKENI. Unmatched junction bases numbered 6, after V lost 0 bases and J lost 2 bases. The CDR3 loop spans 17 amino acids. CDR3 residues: CASSPPKGQAGNQPQHF. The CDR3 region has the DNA TGTGCCAGCTCACCACCTAAGGGACAGGCCGGCAATCAGCCCCAGCATTTT.